Included here is one T cell receptor beta chain sequence, with context. What this receptor recognizes is not known. The junction departs from the called germline gene at one end, perhaps through a read error. The sample originates from a study of T-cell memory formation after mild COVID-19 (dated by TCRdb to the early 2020s). Regarding the study in general: TCR sequence clusters from the two donors were found to be largely donor specific. In a couple of donors, T-cell clones that expanded and contracted after mild COVID-19 were followed by sequencing TCRalpha and TCRbeta repertoires longitudinally. Two young, previously healthy adult volunteers, one female and one male, were included in the cohort.

Findings and caveats that apply to the study as a whole: Some responding clones were detected in pre-infection memory, suggesting pre-existing cross-reactive memory T cells joined the SARS-CoV-2 response. SARS-CoV-2 specificity was not confirmed for the second-wave clones peaking on day 37. Only two mild cases were covered in the study, and larger cohorts including severe cases with pre-infection samples were considered necessary. Clones contracting from day 15 to 85 had balanced CD4/CD8 phenotypes, while a second wave expanding from day 15 to 37 was biased towards CD4+. Contracting CD4+ clones were found mainly in CM and EM memory subsets, while CD8+ clones were enriched in EMRA.

Ficoll-Paque density gradient centrifugation was the method used to isolate PBMCs. Instrument on record: Illumina NovaSeq 6000. cDNA libraries for TCRalpha and TCRbeta were prepared by 5'RACE using constant-segment primers, with sample barcodes and unique molecular identifiers added. RNA was extracted from every sample with Trizol reagent. Amplification of the libraries took two PCR steps, and the second step added a second sample barcode plus Illumina TruSeq adapters. Libraries were sequenced on an Illumina NovaSeq with 2 x 150 bp paired-end reads. Per the source publication's procedure: Demultiplexing of reads and collapsing into UMI-guided consensus sequences were performed with migec v1.2.7. Using mixcr v2.1.11, the UMI consensuses were aligned to TRA and TRB V and J templates and assembled into clonotypes. Expanded or contracted clonotypes were those called significant by both edgeR and NoisET, with noise models trained on biological replicates. edgeR calls used a false discovery rate-adjusted p below 0.01 and a log2 fold-change threshold of 1. As an exploratory analysis of dynamics, max-normalized trajectories of the 1000 most abundant clonotypes were examined with PCA combined with hierarchical clustering. The CD4 or CD8 phenotype of responding clones was assigned using the separately sequenced CD4+ and CD8+ repertoires. Starting from the raw public reads, TCRdb applied fastp trimming at Q25, assembled clones with MiXCR and retained in-frame beta chains. Each CDR3 protein gets just one entry, which takes the most common genes and DNA from the rows behind it. TCRdb, not the authors, supplied the V and J calls. For this sample there are about half a million distinct CDR3 sequences; around a sixth appear just once. Around an eighth of the sample is in the top ten clones.

The CDR3 spans 14 residues, from the cysteine through the phenylalanine. Just the 42-base CDR3 DNA is kept, in frame starting at base 1. CDR1 and CDR2 are read off the germline V gene as SGHRS and YFSETQ. The sequence was collected from an adult woman who had mild COVID-19 (a few samples of this study predate the infection). The sample titles of this study are shuffled in the database, so cell type and time point are left out; the donor was told from shared clones. Sequencing used PBMCs or a T cell subset sorted from them (not recorded which). This receptor chain uses TRBV5-1 and TRBJ2-7, and TRBD2 aligns with 11 junction nucleotides. The CDR3 here reads CASSFGTSGYEKYF. The nucleotide sequence reads as follows: TGCGCCAGCAGCTTTGGGACTAGCGGCTACGAGAAGTACTTC.